The following is a TCR beta chain sequence with its context. No antigen is known for it. Relapse after autologous stem cell transplantation occurred in every patient, and brentuximab vedotin exposure varied. Complete response, partial response or progressive disease was recorded as best response. The entry originates in a study of PD-1 blockade in classical Hodgkin lymphoma. Germline assignment: CDR1 SGHTA and CDR2 FQGNSA. V shed 4 bases and J 5 bases; nucleotides not matched to a gene: 18. The CDR3 has 18 residues. The table came from immunoSEQ multiplex PCR; TCRdb's copy has only in-frame clones and leaves some out. The sample lists over 50,000 clones; around 78% were seen once. Study-level points and caveats: Complete responders' baseline diversity resembled that of newly diagnosed patients. TCR diversity at baseline was reported to be reduced in newly diagnosed patients relative to healthy donors.

The chain links TRBV7-2 to TRBJ2-3; 7 bases align to TRBD2. This TCR was recovered from a human donor with classical Hodgkin lymphoma. The material was peripheral blood mononuclear cells (PBMCs), obtained before the second cycle of nivolumab. The CDR3 is CASSSGPGLKPVGDTQYF. In DNA form, the CDR3 reads TGTGCCAGCAGCTCGGGACCGGGACTAAAACCGGTGGGAGATACGCAGTATTTT.